This entry concerns a single TCR beta chain. The same CDR3 arises from other DNA sequences in this sample as well. The data are from a study of blood T cell repertoires in COVID-19. Study information: Samples of COVID-19 (acute and convalescent) were obtained from the United States, Italy and Spain. T cells, B-cell-depleted T cells, or PBMCs provided the cDNA or gDNA that served as material.

Germline V CDR1 and CDR2: GTSNPN, SVGIG (reference sequence). CDR3 length equals 13 residues. V lost 2 bases and J 0 bases, leaving 5 bases between the germline ends. In the original workflow: Nucleated cell counts were estimated from reference gene primer amplification. Here immunoSEQ multiplex PCR was the method, and the copy in TCRdb shows in-frame clones only, minus some. The DNA gave D and trimming, while V, J and clone size come from that table. The sample records about 110,000 clones, roughly 85% being singletons. The source of this sequence is a man in his forties or fifties with acute or convalescent COVID-19. The sample taken for sequencing was peripheral blood. This chain uses TRBV30 with TRBJ1-5; D is undetermined. CDR3 DNA sequence: TGTGCCTGGAGTCTCAGTAGCAATCAGCCCCAGCATTTT. Encoded protein: CAWSLSSNQPQHF.